Given below is one T cell receptor beta chain in context. This clonotype has more than one count but fewer than ten. Its target antigen remains unknown. No much larger clone exists at a distance of one base, and base qualities are not known. Sequencing used an Illumina HiSeq 2500. Quantitative 5'-RACE with molecular barcodes was used to prepare TCR beta libraries. The study's processing was this. A new computational method based on a probabilistic model of VDJ rearrangement was used to identify disease-linked TCR variants. In-frame beta chains were kept once TCRdb had trimmed the public reads at Q25 with fastp and called clones with MiXCR. Duplicate CDR3 protein sequences are folded into a single record with the most common DNA and genes. The V and J calls come from TCRdb's annotation, not from the publication. Present in this sample are about 540,000 distinct CDR3 sequences, roughly 13% of which were seen just once. The ten largest account for approximately 7% of the sample.

The source of the sample is a study of CD8 T cells in ankylosing spondylitis (dated by TCRdb to about 2017). With respect to the entire study: To find TCR variants linked to disease, the study profiled T cell receptor beta repertoires in ankylosing spondylitis patients and healthy donors. The full study cohort was made up of about two dozen ankylosing spondylitis patients and 108 healthy donors. Peripheral blood was sampled, and synovial fluid was additionally collected from ankylosing spondylitis patients. The paper's findings and limits, for the study overall: Blood from ankylosing spondylitis patients appeared to be characterized by a TCR beta motif composed of several highly homologous amino acid variants. The disease-linked clones were reported as significantly enriched in matched synovial fluid samples from ankylosing spondylitis patients. In peripheral blood, the disease-linked clones were found at relatively low frequencies and had a CD8+ phenotype. Some motif variants were previously reported in synovial fluid and blood of reactive arthritis patients, suggesting common disease-initiation mechanisms.

The germline V gene supplies CDR1 SGHRS and CDR2 YFSETQ. For this chain, trimming is 0 bases at the V end and 4 bases at the J end, and the number of junction bases without a gene match is 6. The CDR3 contains 15 residues, cysteine and phenylalanine counted. Here the CDR3 DNA is all that survives: 45 bases in frame from base 1. The sequence was obtained from a male donor with ankylosing spondylitis. The rearrangement combines TRBV5-1 with TRBJ1-1; TRBD1 matches 7 bases in the middle. Sequencing was done on a sample of blood, either unsorted or a sorted T cell fraction (not recorded which). At the DNA level, the sequence is TGCGCCAGCAGCTTGGGACAGGGAATTGGCACTGAAGCTTTCTTT. It is translated as CASSLGQGIGTEAFF.